This T cell receptor (beta chain) was recovered during a study of T cell changes during pregnancy in multiple sclerosis. Germline CDR1 and CDR2: SGDLS and YYNGEE. The junction had 6 bases not matched to a gene; V was cut back by 4 bases and J by 4 bases. This CDR3 has 16 amino acids. Libraries were prepared by immunoSEQ multiplex PCR; TCRdb keeps only in-frame clonotypes and omits some of them. This sample has around 34,000 clones; about nine tenths occur once, and the top ten carry about 12%. V usage is TRBV9 and J usage is TRBJ2-1, with TRBD2 matching 12 bases. The receptor's source is a female donor with multiple sclerosis, enrolled in a pregnancy study. The material sequenced was CD8+ T cells from peripheral blood mononuclear cells, taken in the first trimester of pregnancy. CDR3 sequence (DNA): TGTGCCAGCAGCAAGGGACTAGCGGGTCCATACAATGAGCAGTTCTTC. It yields the protein CASSKGLAGPYNEQFF.